The entry below describes one T cell receptor (beta chain). These data originate in a study of regulatory T cells in long-lasting Graves disease. About the study: Duration of antithyroid drug therapy among newly diagnosed Graves' patients was under 3 months.

The CDR3 sequence is 16 residues long. V lost 0 bases and J lost 4, with 13 bases in between. Germline V gives CDR1 MNHEY, CDR2 SMNVEV (reference sequence). Time point specified: newly diagnosed GD, antithyroid drugs for less than 3 months. The TCR library was prepared using RNA isolated from PBMCs. Through Arm-PCR of CDR3 regions and iRepertoire HTBI primers, TCR beta libraries were built. In the authors' workflow: Sequenced samples collectively carried under 75 TRBV and about 15 TRBJ segments. TCRdb ran MiXCR on the multiplex PCR reads and lists one entry per CDR3 protein. None of the V and J calls come from the authors' own analysis; TCRdb made them. The data show approximately 400,000 distinct CDR3 sequences, more than 12% seen once. This sample was also put to use in a study of T cells in Graves' hyperthyroidism and ophthalmopathy. That work contributes: Hyperthyroidism had been newly diagnosed in patients aged 18 to 65, and its duration was under 2 months. Most thyroid-expanded clonotypes above 0.001 were also found in blood.

V usage is TRBV27 and J usage is TRBJ1-5; TRBD1 is a possible D gene (5 bases). This specimen was peripheral blood mononuclear cells (PBMCs), taken at new diagnosis, from a patient treated with antithyroid drugs. This clonotype was sampled from a young woman with Graves disease. The CDR3 loop reads CASSLSIDSLNQPQHF. The CDR3 region has the DNA TGTGCCAGCAGTTTATCGATCGACAGCCTAAATCAGCCCCAGCATTTT.